The 32 T cell receptor beta chains reported below all come from one sample, sequenced in a study of blood T cells in healthy people across ages. A second about 6 to 12 cycle PCR used barcoded and J-beta primers. Using its own MiXCR run on the 5' RACE reads, TCRdb lists one record per CDR3 protein. The table has fewer than 1.5 million distinct CDR3 sequences, 40% to 50% seen once. Sequencing was carried out using blood. The receptor source for this set is a woman under 30 in good health.

The J gene is TRBJ2-3, the V gene TRBV9; D may be TRBD1 (6 bases). V was clipped by 2 bases and J by 1 base, with 8 bases between them. This CDR3 contains 14 residues. Germline CDR1 reads SGDLS; CDR2 reads YYNGEE. The chain's CDR3 is CASSVRQGTDTQYF. In DNA, the CDR3 is TGTGCCAGCAGCGTTCGACAGGGCACAGATACGCAGTATTTT.

The genes are TRBV7-2 and TRBJ2-1; D unresolved. Per germline, CDR1 SGHTA and CDR2 FQGNSA. The CDR3 sequence is 15 residues long. V was clipped by 6 bases and J by 5 bases, with 17 bases between them. The CDR3 spells CASRLSEPGNNEQFF. The CDR3 coding sequence is TGTGCCAGCAGGTTAAGCGAACCCGGAAACAATGAGCAGTTCTTC.

In this sample, this clonotype turned up many times. This sequence joins TRBV5-1 and TRBJ1-6, with D uncertain. CDR1 and CDR2 from the germline V gene are SGHRS and YFSETQ. There are 16 residues in the CDR3. Trimming cost V 4 bases and J 7 bases, with 18 bases left between them. This CDR3 reads CASSAESRSKNSPLHF. CDR3 in DNA: TGCGCCAGCAGCGCGGAGTCCCGCTCCAAGAATTCACCCCTCCACTTT.

DNA of the CDR3: TGCAGTGTACGGCCCTGGGGGCAGGGGTCCCAAGAGACCCAGTACTTC. Its translation: CSVRPWGQGSQETQYF. This rearrangement joins TRBV20-1 to TRBJ2-5, with TRBD1 as a possible D gene (6 bases). Germline V gene sequence: CDR1 DFQATT, CDR2 SNEGSKA (reference sequence). V gave up 7 bases and J gave up 1 base, with 22 bases separating them. CDR3 length equals 16 residues.

The sample holds many counts of this clonotype. The chain is built from TRBV27 and TRBJ2-7, with a weak D call TRBD2 (5 bases). The CDR3 spans 14 residues. CDR1 and CDR2 (germline): MNHEY, SMNVEV (reference sequence). V lost 1 base, J lost 5 bases, and 12 bases lay in between. The CDR3 is CASSLLALAHEQYF. The CDR3, as DNA: TGTGCCAGCAGTTTATTGGCTCTAGCCCACGAGCAGTACTTC.

V and J are TRBV3-1 and TRBJ2-5, with a weak D call TRBD2 (5 bases). The V gene's germline CDR1 is LGHDT and CDR2 YNNKEL (reference sequence). The CDR3 runs to 14 residues. V lost 4 bases, J lost 11 bases, and 20 bases lay in between. This chain's CDR3 is CASSRSGLYNEQYF. The DNA of the CDR3 is TGTGCCAGCAGCCGCAGCGGCCTATACAATGAGCAGTACTTC.

This clonotype appeared a few times. The chain couples TRBV29-1 to TRBJ2-1, with TRBD2 identical over 14 bases. V lost 7 bases, J lost 4 bases, and 3 bases stayed unmatched. Germline V lookup: CDR1 SQVTM, CDR2 ANQGSEA. The CDR3 has 14 amino acids. The CDR3 region has the DNA TGCAGCGGGGGGACTAGCGGGGGTTACAATGAGCAGTTCTTC. It yields the protein CSGGTSGGYNEQFF.

This chain uses TRBV6-6 with TRBJ1-3; D uncertain. CDR1 is MNHNY, CDR2 SVGAGI, per germline (reference sequence). V lost 4 bases and J lost 0, with 10 bases in between. The CDR3 has 15 amino acids. The CDR3 here is CASSWVSGSGNTIYF. CDR3 nucleotides: TGTGCCAGCAGTTGGGTATCGGGCTCTGGAAACACCATATATTTT.

V and J are TRBV2 and TRBJ1-4; no firm D call. The V and J ends lost 7 bases and 4 bases respectively, with 13 bases between them. Germline V CDR1 and CDR2: SNHLY, FYNNEI. The CDR3 consists of 14 residues. CDR3 amino acids: CASTRTQNNEKLFF. The CDR3 coding sequence is TGTGCCAGCACCCGAACACAGAATAATGAAAAACTGTTTTTT.

This chain joins TRBV14 and TRBJ2-3; tentatively, D is TRBD2 (5 bases). Germline V lookup: CDR1 SGHDN, CDR2 FVKESK. The length of the CDR3 is 17 residues. Trimming left V 2 bases short and J 0 bases short, with 15 bases between. CDR3 sequence: CASSQYGGPPSTDTQYF. CDR3 DNA: TGTGCCAGCAGCCAATACGGAGGCCCCCCTAGCACAGATACGCAGTATTTT.

This clonotype has just one count. V and J are TRBV30 and TRBJ2-4; 7 bases map to TRBD1. Germline loops: CDR1 GTSNPN, CDR2 SVGIG (reference sequence). Trimming removed 2 bases from V and 4 bases from J; junction bases left unmatched: 2. The CDR3 runs 13 residues. The CDR3: CAWSSQGKNIQYF. As DNA, the CDR3 is TGTGCCTGGAGTTCACAGGGGAAAAACATTCAGTACTTC.

This clonotype was detected a few times. The J gene is TRBJ2-5, the V gene TRBV20-1, with 8 positions matching TRBD2. This CDR3 has 16 amino acids. Trimming removed 1 base from V and 4 bases from J; junction bases left unmatched: 11. Germline-derived CDR1 and CDR2 are DFQATT and SNEGSKA (reference sequence). CDR3 sequence (DNA): TGCAGTGCTAGAGGGATGACTAGCGATAGGGGAGAGACCCAGTACTTC. Translated, it gives CSARGMTSDRGETQYF.

The chain employs TRBV27 and TRBJ2-7, with 10 positions matching TRBD1. This CDR3 spans 15 amino acids. J was trimmed by 3 bases and V by 8 bases; bases with no gene match: 10. Germline CDR1 MNHEY, CDR2 SMNVEV (reference sequence). CDR3 protein: CASRYGGTGDYEQYF. The DNA for the CDR3 is TGTGCCAGCCGGTACGGAGGGACAGGGGACTACGAGCAGTACTTC.

This clonotype was detected a few times. V is TRBV3-1 and J is TRBJ2-7; weak D call: TRBD2 (5 bases). V shed 2 bases and J shed 5 bases, with 16 bases lying between them. Per the germline V gene, CDR1 is LGHDT and CDR2 is YNNKEL (reference sequence). The CDR3 has 15 amino acids. In DNA form, the CDR3 reads TGTGCCAGCAGCCAACCAAGCGGAGCAGCCCACGAGCAGTACTTC. Residues: CASSQPSGAAHEQYF.

The rearrangement joins TRBV9 to TRBJ1-5; no reliable D call. Between the trimmed V and J ends, which lost 0 bases and 6 bases, there was a span of 10 bases. CDR3 length equals 14 residues. Per the germline V gene, CDR1 is SGDLS and CDR2 is YYNGEE. CDR3 nucleotide sequence: TGTGCCAGCAGCGTAGGATGGAGTGGTCAGCCCCAGCATTTT. This encodes CASSVGWSGQPQHF.

This clonotype showed up just a few times. This chain connects TRBV20-1 to TRBJ2-7; maybe TRBD2 (6 bases). V gave up 2 bases and J gave up 3 bases, with 14 bases separating them. Germline V CDR1 and CDR2: DFQATT, SNEGSKA (reference sequence). CDR3 length: 14 residues. The CDR3 bases are TGCAGTGCTAGACTGGCGGGGCCATTCTACGAGCAGTACTTC. Encoded protein: CSARLAGPFYEQYF.

This sequence joins TRBV12-3 or TRBV12-4 and TRBJ2-4; perhaps TRBD1 as D (5 bases). The CDR3 is made up of 13 amino acids. V lost 1 base and J 13 bases, leaving 14 bases between the germline ends. CDR3 amino acids: CASSLVQASGQYF. The CDR3 nucleotides read TGTGCCAGCAGTTTAGTACAGGCCTCTGGGCAGTACTTC.

This clonotype was counted a few times. Written as DNA, the CDR3 is TGCGCCAGCAGCCTTGCCGGGACAATGGGAAAAGAGACCCAGTACTTC. Encoded protein: CASSLAGTMGKETQYF. This chain uses TRBV5-1 with TRBJ2-5; D might be TRBD1 (6 bases). V gave up 4 bases and J gave up 3 bases, with 19 bases separating them. The CDR3 sequence is 16 residues long. The germline V gene has CDR1 SGHRS and CDR2 YFSETQ.

The V call is TRBV18, the J call TRBJ1-2, with a possible D match to TRBD1 (5 bases). The germline V gene encodes CDR1 KGHSH and CDR2 LQKENI. Trimming took 2 bases from V and 6 from J, leaving 10 bases between them. The CDR3 is 13 residues long. CDR3 DNA sequence: TGTGCCAGCTCACCAACACAGGATAATGGCTACACCTTC. Translating it yields CASSPTQDNGYTF.

This chain joins TRBV27 and TRBJ1-3; 7 bases agree with TRBD1. V gave up 3 bases and J gave up 12 bases; unmatched junction bases: 11. The CDR3 contains 14 residues. From germline, CDR1 is MNHEY and CDR2 SMNVEV (reference sequence). In nucleotides, the CDR3 is TGTGCCAGCAGTTTCCGGGCCAGGGGGTTTGGCATATATTTT. It yields the protein CASSFRARGFGIYF.

The chain is built from TRBV10-3 and TRBJ1-1, with 8 bases lining up with TRBD1. Germline V gives CDR1 ENHRY, CDR2 SYGVKD. CDR3 length: 15 amino acids. J gave up 4 bases and V 6 bases, and 10 bases lay outside the gene matches. This CDR3 is CAIRPGTGESTEAFF. CDR3 in DNA: TGTGCCATCAGACCCGGGACAGGAGAGAGCACTGAAGCTTTCTTT.

This clonotype was detected a few times. The V gene is TRBV12-3 or TRBV12-4, the J gene TRBJ2-1; 13 bases are a match to TRBD2. There are 15 residues in the CDR3. Trimming at V came to 4 bases and at J to 9 bases, leaving 6 bases not matched to a gene. In DNA, the CDR3 is TGTGCCAGCAGTTCCGGACTAGCGGGGGTGCCTGAGCAGTTCTTC. This sequence encodes CASSSGLAGVPEQFF.

The table lists this clonotype with a count of one. A much larger clone differs from this one at a single base, so this may be a read error. The genes are TRBV9 and TRBJ2-1; 11 nucleotides align to TRBD2. CDR1 and CDR2 from the germline V gene are SGDLS and YYNGEE. The length of the CDR3 is 16 residues. The V gene end was trimmed by 3 bases and the J gene end by 13 bases; junction bases not matched to a gene: 15. In nucleotides, the CDR3 is TGTGCCAGCAGCGCCACTAGCGGGGGAGCAAAAGAGACCCAGTTCTTC. The encoded protein is CASSATSGGAKETQFF.

V is TRBV11-2 and J is TRBJ2-1; 7 bases agree with TRBD1. The CDR3 contains 16 residues. The junction had 9 bases not matched to a gene; V was cut back by 0 bases and J by 7 bases. CDR1 SGHAT and CDR2 FQNNGV come from the germline V gene. This CDR3 reads CASSLDPATGFNEQFF. CDR3 DNA: TGTGCCAGCAGCTTAGATCCAGCGACAGGGTTTAATGAGCAGTTCTTC.

The V gene is TRBV7-6, the J gene TRBJ1-4; TRBD1 matches 9 bases. The CDR3 contains 18 residues. The germline V gene encodes CDR1 SGHVS and CDR2 FNYEAQ. V trimming: 4 bases; J trimming: 8 bases; junction bases outside the gene matches: 17. The CDR3 loop is CASSSLRDRDIGREKLFF. The CDR3 DNA sequence: TGTGCCAGCAGCTCACTCCGGGACAGGGACATTGGAAGGGAAAAACTGTTTTTT. The full variable domain, in which reference TRBV7-6 and TRBJ1-4 provide the parts outside the CDR3, is GAGVSQSPRYKVTKRGQDVALRCDPISGHVSLYWYRQALGQGPEFLTYFNYEAQQDKSGLPNDRFSAERPEGSISTLTIQRTEQRDSAMYRCASSSLRDRDIGREKLFFGSGTQLSVL.

The chain couples TRBV7-2 to TRBJ2-5; D might be TRBD1 (7 bases). V was cut by 5 bases and J by 5 bases, with 21 bases left in between. The CDR3 contains 16 residues. Germline assignment: CDR1 SGHTA and CDR2 FQGNSA. Written as DNA, the CDR3 is TGTGCCAGCAGCCAGGGGGGTATGGCCCTACTGGAGACCCAGTACTTC. It translates to CASSQGGMALLETQYF.

This clonotype was detected many times. The V and J genes are TRBV28 and TRBJ1-1; 7 bases are a match to TRBD1. CDR3 length equals 13 residues. Germline V CDR1 and CDR2: MDHEN, SYDVKM. V was pared by 6 bases and J by 4 bases, with 5 bases of the junction left unmatched. CDR3 protein: CASSASGGTEAFF. Written as DNA, the CDR3 is TGTGCCAGCAGCGCCTCAGGGGGCACTGAAGCTTTCTTT.

Details on this clonotype: Relative to the germline gene, one junction end is altered; a read error may explain this. The chain employs TRBV28 and TRBJ1-6; 7 bases fit TRBD1. Germline V gives CDR1 MDHEN, CDR2 SYDVKM. The CDR3 runs 15 residues. For the CDR3, the DNA is TGTGCCAGAAGTTTTAGACGGACAGGAGGCTCACCCCTCCACTTT. It is translated as CARSFRRTGGSPLHF.

The chain employs TRBV7-2 and TRBJ2-3; D remains unclear. Germline V gene lookup returns CDR1 SGHTA and CDR2 FQGNSA. V dropped 5 bases and J dropped 2 bases, with 17 bases sitting between them. The length of the CDR3 is 16 residues. The CDR3 sequence: CASSRNARTTTDTQYF. DNA for the CDR3: TGTGCCAGCAGCCGAAACGCCAGAACCACCACAGATACGCAGTATTTT. The variable domain in full, completed from reference TRBV7-2 and TRBJ2-3, reads GAGVSQSPSNKVTEKGKDVELRCDPISGHTALYWYRQSLGQGLEFLIYFQGNSAPDKSGLPSDRFSAERTGGSVSTLTIQRTQQEDSAVYLCASSRNARTTTDTQYFGPGTRLTVL.

This chain uses TRBV4-2 with TRBJ1-2; 9 nucleotides match TRBD1. The CDR3 runs to 15 residues. V shed 0 bases, J shed 8 bases, and the junction held 7 bases outside the gene matches. Germline V lookup: CDR1 LGHNA, CDR2 YNFKEQ. CDR3 sequence: CASSQDTTGGEGYTF. The CDR3 region has the DNA TGTGCCAGCAGCCAAGATACCACAGGGGGCGAGGGCTACACCTTC.

The chain carries TRBV13 and TRBJ2-1; D remains ambiguous. CDR1 PRHDT and CDR2 FYEKMQ come from the germline V gene (reference sequence). The CDR3 is made up of 12 amino acids. The germline V and J ends were trimmed by 2 bases and 9 bases, with 8 bases remaining between them. CDR3 sequence (DNA): TGTGCCAGCAGCTTAAAGCCGGGTGAGCAGTTCTTC. This codes for CASSLKPGEQFF.

This clonotype was counted only a few times. The V and J genes are TRBV5-1 and TRBJ1-2, with 7 positions matching TRBD1. With 4 bases clipped from V and 0 bases from J, the junction kept 6 bases outside the gene matches. CDR1 is SGHRS, CDR2 YFSETQ, per germline. The CDR3 sequence is 15 residues long. Here the CDR3 DNA reads TGCGCCAGCAGCCCCGGACAGGTAGCTAACTATGGCTACACCTTC. This codes for CASSPGQVANYGYTF.